This T cell receptor (beta chain) was sequenced in a study of cytomegalovirus exposure and HLA in healthy donors. Findings and caveats of the study: Later analysis showed most CMV-associated TCR beta chains appearing HLA-restricted.

This clone was seen just once. No antigen is known for it. The PCR was carried out with 60 Vbeta primers and 13 Jbeta primers. The method was immunoSEQ multiplex PCR; TCRdb's version includes in-frame clones alone and lacks a portion of them. This table has more than 110,000 clones, roughly three quarters appearing once. Germline loops: CDR1 MNHEY, CDR2 SMNVEV (reference sequence). Trimming took 5 bases from V and 4 from J; bases not matched to a gene: 3. The CDR3 length is 13 residues. This TCR came from a woman aged 45 to 65 in good health and CMV-seronegative. The chain is built from TRBV27 and TRBJ2-3; TRBD2 matches at 7 bases. Sequencing used PBMCs. The CDR3 region has the DNA TGTGCCAGCAGTCCAGGACTAGCAGATACGCAGTATTTT. This translates into CASSPGLADTQYF.